These 27 T cell receptor beta chains came from one sample sequenced in a study of OX40 agonist ivuxolimab in advanced cancers. Receptor libraries were prepared by the immunoSEQ multiplex PCR assay. Drawn from immuneACCESS, this table holds only the in-frame rearrangements with V and J called that TCRdb kept. Clones are partly lost; checked studies trace under half to an unresolved V gene and leave the rest unexplained. Counted in this sample were about 12,000 clones; about four fifths of them appeared once. The ten largest clones capture approximately 20% of the sample. The sample was CD4+ or CD8+ T cells sorted from blood, taken in a trial of the OX40 agonist ivuxolimab. Every receptor here comes from an adult with an advanced solid tumor such as melanoma, head and neck, liver or kidney cancer.

The count of this clone is one. The gene calls are TRBV13 and TRBJ1-5, with 9 bases fitting TRBD1. With 2 bases clipped from V and 6 bases from J, the junction kept 5 bases outside the gene matches. The V gene's germline CDR1 is PRHDT and CDR2 FYEKMQ (reference sequence). The CDR3 contains 15 residues. The CDR3 loop reads CASSLRGTGPQPQHF. The CDR3 DNA reads as TGTGCCAGCAGCTTACGCGGGACAGGGCCTCAGCCCCAGCATTTT.

The chain combines TRBV7-9 with TRBJ2-3; TRBD2 might be the D (5 bases). This CDR3 spans 18 amino acids. V lost 1 base to trimming and J lost 5 bases, with 22 bases between them. Germline V gene lookup returns CDR1 SEHNR and CDR2 FQNEAQ (reference sequence). CDR3 in DNA: TGTGCCAGCAGCTTAGGAATAGGAGGCTCCCCTGGAGGAGATACGCAGTATTTT. Residues: CASSLGIGGSPGGDTQYF.

The rearrangement joins TRBV7-6 to TRBJ2-7; 14 positions match TRBD2. Germline CDR1 SGHVS, CDR2 FNYEAQ. Trimming removed 5 bases from V and 4 bases from J; junction bases left unmatched: 4. This CDR3 comprises 15 residues. The chain's CDR3 is CASSEGLAGVYEQYF. For the CDR3, the DNA is TGTGCCAGCAGCGAGGGACTAGCGGGAGTATACGAGCAGTACTTC.

This rearrangement joins TRBV4-1 to TRBJ1-2, with 9 bases aligning to TRBD1. V shed 2 bases, J shed 5 bases, and the junction held 3 bases outside the gene matches. The CDR3 length is 14 residues. Germline V gene lookup returns CDR1 MGHRA and CDR2 YSYEKL. DNA for the CDR3: TGCGCCAGCAGCCAAACAGGGGGCTATTATGGCTACACCTTC. Translating it yields CASSQTGGYYGYTF.

This chain uses TRBV5-4 with TRBJ1-5; D call uncertain. This CDR3 is 15 amino acids long. The germline V gene encodes CDR1 SGHNT and CDR2 YYREEE (reference sequence). Between the trimmed V and J ends, which lost 4 bases and 3 bases, there was a span of 14 bases. CDR3 nucleotides: TGTGCCAGCAGCGTTAACATGGCCTTCAATCAGCCCCAGCATTTT. Protein: CASSVNMAFNQPQHF.

This rearrangement joins TRBV27 to TRBJ2-7; 8 bases are a match to TRBD1. Germline trimming cut 5 bases from V and 0 bases from J; bases unmatched to any gene: 3. In germline, CDR1 is MNHEY, CDR2 SMNVEV (reference sequence). The CDR3 runs to 14 residues. CDR3 coding DNA: TGTGCCAGCAGTATTGACAGGGGCTCCTACGAGCAGTACTTC. It is translated as CASSIDRGSYEQYF.

In its sample, this clone was seen once. The chain uses TRBV6-5 and TRBJ1-1; D ambiguous. The ends were cut back, 0 bases at V and 0 bases at J, with 5 bases in the middle. This CDR3 has 14 residues. Per the germline V gene, CDR1 is MNHEY and CDR2 is SVGAGI. CDR3 DNA: TGTGCCAGCAGTTACTCGGGGTTGAACACTGAAGCTTTCTTT. It specifies CASSYSGLNTEAFF.

The chain is built from TRBV25-1 and TRBJ2-1, with D tentatively TRBD2 (5 bases). From germline, CDR1 is MGHDK and CDR2 SYGVNS. Trimming pared 1 base from V and 2 bases from J, leaving 6 bases between. The CDR3 is 14 residues long. CDR3 DNA sequence: TGTGCCAGCAGTGAATCGGGAACCTACAATGAGCAGTTCTTC. It specifies CASSESGTYNEQFF.

This clone appeared a few times. DNA for the CDR3: TGTGCCAGCAGTTTAAGTGGGGCAGCGAATCAGCCCCAGCATTTT. This encodes CASSLSGAANQPQHF. The chain joins TRBV28 to TRBJ1-5, with D perhaps matching TRBD1 (5 bases). Trimming stripped 2 bases from V and 4 bases from J, with 12 bases between. From germline, CDR1 is MDHEN and CDR2 SYDVKM. This CDR3 is 15 amino acids long.

The rearrangement uses TRBV27 and TRBJ1-2, with 7 bases identical to TRBD1. CDR1 is MNHEY, CDR2 SMNVEV, per germline (reference sequence). V lost 0 bases and J lost 4; bases outside the gene matches: 5. This CDR3 is built from 15 residues. The CDR3 loop is CASSLSKGAVYGYTF. CDR3 bases: TGTGCCAGCAGTTTATCGAAGGGGGCTGTCTATGGCTACACCTTC.

The rearrangement uses TRBV19 and TRBJ1-2, with 7 bases aligning to TRBD1. The CDR3 has 15 residues. The ends lost 5 bases at V and 6 bases at J; junction bases unmatched: 12. The V gene's germline CDR1 is LNHDA and CDR2 SQIVND (reference sequence). The CDR3 sequence is CASSPYGGQVHGYTF. The CDR3 DNA follows: TGTGCCAGTAGTCCCTATGGAGGACAGGTCCATGGCTACACCTTC.

J is TRBJ1-1 and V is TRBV14, with D maybe TRBD1 (6 bases). This CDR3 has 16 amino acids. Germline V gives CDR1 SGHDN, CDR2 FVKESK. Deletions cut 3 bases from V and 0 bases from J, with 14 bases between. The CDR3 reads CASSQGGDIVNTEAFF. The CDR3 DNA sequence: TGTGCCAGCAGCCAGGGAGGGGACATAGTGAACACTGAAGCTTTCTTT.

This rearrangement joins TRBV7-6 to TRBJ2-1; D is perhaps TRBD2 (5 bases). This CDR3 comprises 15 residues. CDR1 and CDR2 (germline): SGHVS, FNYEAQ. Trimming removed 5 bases from V and 10 bases from J, with 21 bases in between. The CDR3 bases are TGTGCCAGCAGCCAAGGTGATGATAGCGCCTCCGAGCAGTTCTTC. Protein sequence: CASSQGDDSASEQFF.

This clone occurred once. The J gene is TRBJ2-1, the V gene TRBV5-8; either TRBD1 or TRBD2 may fit D (5 bases each). Germline values: CDR1 SGHTS, CDR2 YDEGEE. The CDR3 is made up of 18 amino acids. The ends were cut back, 3 bases at V and 4 bases at J, with 23 bases in the middle. CDR3 in DNA: TGTGCCAGCAGCTACCCTTCCGGGGCCCGAAGGTGGTACAATGAGCAGTTCTTC. Protein: CASSYPSGARRWYNEQFF.

The chain is built from TRBV7-9 and TRBJ2-7; D is unresolved. The germline CDR1 and CDR2 sequences are SEHNR and FQNEAQ (reference sequence). CDR3 length equals 16 residues. V lost 5 bases and J 4 bases, leaving 21 bases between the germline ends. For the CDR3, the DNA is TGTGCCAGCAGCGGGCAGGCTCCCCGGGTTCTATACGAGCAGTACTTC. It codes for CASSGQAPRVLYEQYF.

V is TRBV25-1 and J is TRBJ1-2, with D hard to call. V was pared by 10 bases and J by 6 bases, with 15 bases between. The CDR3 spans 12 residues. Germline CDR1 is MGHDK and CDR2 is SYGVNS. The CDR3 reads CATLGGVDGYTF. The CDR3 region has the DNA TGTGCCACCCTAGGCGGGGTGGATGGCTACACCTTC.

The rearrangement uses TRBV15 and TRBJ2-7; TRBD1 or TRBD2 may be the D gene (5 bases each). V was clipped by 0 bases and J by 4 bases, with 19 bases between them. Germline lookup yields CDR1 LNHNV and CDR2 YYDKDF (reference sequence). This CDR3 has 17 amino acids. DNA for the CDR3: TGTGCCACCAGCAGAGATTCGGGGCAGGGATGGCCTTACGAGCAGTACTTC. Translated, it gives CATSRDSGQGWPYEQYF.

The V call is TRBV5-6, the J call TRBJ2-7; 11 positions match TRBD2. Looked up from germline, CDR1 is SGHDT and CDR2 is YYEEEE. Unmatched junction bases numbered 5, after V lost 4 bases and J lost 2 bases. The CDR3 covers 15 residues. The CDR3 DNA is TGTGCCAGCAGCCAGATAGCGGGGGGGCCCTACGAGCAGTACTTC. Translating gives CASSQIAGGPYEQYF.

This chain links TRBV7-7 with TRBJ2-5; D is unclear. Trimming cost V 6 bases and J 5 bases, with 19 bases left between them. There are 15 residues in the CDR3. Germline values: CDR1 SSHAT, CDR2 FNYEAQ (reference sequence). The CDR3 coding sequence is TGTGCCAGCAGTCAAGCAGTGGAAAGCATGGAGACCCAGTACTTC. Amino acids: CASSQAVESMETQYF. The whole variable domain, filled in from reference TRBV7-7 and TRBJ2-5, reads GAGVSQSPRYKVTKRGQDVTLRCDPISSHATLYWYQQALGQGPEFLTYFNYEAQPDKSGLPSDRFSAERPEGSISTLTIQRTEQRDSAMYRCASSQAVESMETQYFGPGTRLLVL.

The V and J genes are TRBV6-5 and TRBJ1-1, with D unclear. Germline assignment: CDR1 MNHEY and CDR2 SVGAGI. V was shortened by 1 base and J by 1 base, with 4 bases between the two germline ends. The CDR3 runs 13 residues. The CDR3 nucleotides are TGTGCCAGCAGTTACTATTGGAACACTGAAGCTTTCTTT. It encodes CASSYYWNTEAFF.

This chain links TRBV9 with TRBJ1-2, with TRBD1 identical over 7 bases. The CDR3 is 14 residues long. The germline V gene encodes CDR1 SGDLS and CDR2 YYNGEE. V lost 3 bases and J lost 0; bases outside the gene matches: 2. CDR3 in amino acids: CASSGQGANYGYTF. The CDR3 coding sequence is TGTGCCAGCAGCGGACAGGGAGCTAACTATGGCTACACCTTC. The full variable domain, completed using reference TRBV9 and TRBJ1-2, is DSGVTQTPKHLITATGQRVTLRCSPRSGDLSVYWYQQSLDQGLQFLIQYYNGEERAKGNILERFSAQQFPDLHSELNLSSLELGDSALYFCASSGQGANYGYTFGSGTRLTVV.

The chain carries TRBV2 and TRBJ2-1; no clear D. Trimming cost V 2 bases and J 2 bases, with 10 bases left between them. Per the germline V gene, CDR1 is SNHLY and CDR2 is FYNNEI. This CDR3 contains 15 residues. The CDR3 region is CASSELGVPYNEQFF. The CDR3 region has the DNA TGTGCCAGCAGTGAATTAGGAGTCCCCTACAATGAGCAGTTCTTC.

This sequence joins TRBV4-1 and TRBJ2-1; the match to TRBD2 covers 7 bases. V shed 8 bases, J shed 0 bases, and the junction held 16 bases outside the gene matches. Germline V CDR1 and CDR2: MGHRA, YSYEKL. The CDR3 covers 18 residues. CDR3 in DNA: TGCGCCAGCTCTACGGCGGGGGTCGACAAGGGCTCCTACAATGAGCAGTTCTTC. It translates to CASSTAGVDKGSYNEQFF.

This sequence joins TRBV9 and TRBJ2-3; perhaps TRBD2 as D (6 bases). The CDR3 is made up of 15 amino acids. The V gene lost 0 bases and the J gene lost 4 bases, with 12 bases spanning the gap. CDR1 SGDLS and CDR2 YYNGEE come from the germline V gene. This CDR3 is CASSVVSGEADTQYF. CDR3 bases: TGTGCCAGCAGCGTAGTTTCCGGGGAGGCAGATACGCAGTATTTT.

J is TRBJ2-7 and V is TRBV28; 11 bases are shared with TRBD2. Per germline, CDR1 MDHEN and CDR2 SYDVKM. With 5 bases clipped from V and 2 bases from J, the junction kept 2 bases outside the gene matches. There are 14 residues in the CDR3. CDR3 amino acids: CASSIAGGAYEQYF. The CDR3 nucleotides read TGTGCCAGCAGTATAGCGGGAGGGGCCTACGAGCAGTACTTC.

This clone was counted once. The chain couples TRBV9 to TRBJ2-7; D ambiguous. This CDR3 has 14 residues. V was cut by 0 bases and J by 0 bases, with 7 bases left in between. Germline CDR1 is SGDLS and CDR2 is YYNGEE. This chain's CDR3 is CASSVDGSSYEQYF. CDR3 sequence (DNA): TGTGCCAGCAGCGTAGACGGCAGCTCCTACGAGCAGTACTTC.

The genes are TRBV7-9 and TRBJ2-5; the D gene could be TRBD1 or TRBD2 (5 bases each). Trimming removed 3 bases at V and 5 bases at J, with 7 bases between. CDR1 and CDR2 (germline): SEHNR, FQNEAQ (reference sequence). This CDR3 comprises 12 residues. CDR3 region: CASSFGGETQYF. As DNA, the CDR3 is TGTGCCAGCAGCTTTGGGGGTGAGACCCAGTACTTC.